This T cell receptor beta chain was captured by sequencing in a study of cytomegalovirus exposure and HLA in healthy donors. CDR1 is SNHLY and CDR2 is FYNNEI in the germline V gene. The CDR3 consists of 15 residues. With 2 bases removed from V and 9 bases from J, the gap between germline ends came to 17 bases. Study conclusions and caveats: High sensitivity and specificity were reportedly achieved when the classifier diagnosed cytomegalovirus status. A subsequent analysis found that TCR clusters from the first cohort also tended to co-occur in the roughly 120 validation repertoires, with under 95% of cluster scores above 0. Associated with cytomegalovirus, according to the listing, were 150 to 200 TCR beta chains.

Some clones are missing from TCRdb's copy, which holds only in-frame ones; the method was immunoSEQ multiplex PCR. The sample has tens of thousands of clones, about 91% seen once; the top ten hold approximately 5%. Points on this clone: Its antigen is unknown.

The rearrangement links TRBV2 to TRBJ1-5, with D perhaps matching TRBD1 (5 bases). The sample consisted of PBMCs. This receptor was taken from a young man in good health and CMV-seropositive. CDR3 sequence reads: CASSETGLGGVPQHF. The CDR3 bases are TGTGCCAGCAGTGAAACGGGCCTTGGGGGGGTGCCCCAGCATTTT.